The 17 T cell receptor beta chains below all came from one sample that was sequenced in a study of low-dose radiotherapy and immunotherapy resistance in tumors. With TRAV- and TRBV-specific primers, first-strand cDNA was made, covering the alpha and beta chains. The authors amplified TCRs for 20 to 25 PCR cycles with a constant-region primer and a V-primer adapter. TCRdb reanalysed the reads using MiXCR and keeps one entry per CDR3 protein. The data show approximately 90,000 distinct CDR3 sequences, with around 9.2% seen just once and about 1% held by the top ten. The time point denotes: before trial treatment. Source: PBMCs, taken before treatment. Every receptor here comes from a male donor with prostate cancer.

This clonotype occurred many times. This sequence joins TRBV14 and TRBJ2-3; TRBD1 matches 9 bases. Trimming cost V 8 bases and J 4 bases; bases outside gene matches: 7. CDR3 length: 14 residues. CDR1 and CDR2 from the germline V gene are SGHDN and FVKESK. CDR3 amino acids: CASRRTGVADTQYF. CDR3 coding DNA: TGTGCCAGCCGGAGGACAGGGGTGGCAGATACGCAGTATTTT.

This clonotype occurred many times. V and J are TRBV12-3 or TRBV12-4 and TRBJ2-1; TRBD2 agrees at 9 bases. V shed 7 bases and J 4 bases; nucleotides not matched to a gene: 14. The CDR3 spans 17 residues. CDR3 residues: CASTLSSGTSSYNEQFF. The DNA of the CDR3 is TGTGCCAGCACCTTAAGTAGTGGGACTAGCTCGTACAATGAGCAGTTCTTC.

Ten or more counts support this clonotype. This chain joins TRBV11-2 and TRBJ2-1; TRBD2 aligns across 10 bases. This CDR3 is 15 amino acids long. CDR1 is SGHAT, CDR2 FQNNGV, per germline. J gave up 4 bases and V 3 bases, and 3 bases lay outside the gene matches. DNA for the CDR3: TGTGCCAGCAGCTTTGGGACTAGCGAATACAATGAGCAGTTCTTC. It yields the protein CASSFGTSEYNEQFF.

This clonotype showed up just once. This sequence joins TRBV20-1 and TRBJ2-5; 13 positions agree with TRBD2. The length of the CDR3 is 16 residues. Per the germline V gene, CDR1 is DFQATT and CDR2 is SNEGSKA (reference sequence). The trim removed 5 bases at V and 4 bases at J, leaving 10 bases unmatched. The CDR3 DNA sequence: TGCAGTGCTCAACCCGGACTAGCGGGAGCAAGAGAGACCCAGTACTTC. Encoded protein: CSAQPGLAGARETQYF.

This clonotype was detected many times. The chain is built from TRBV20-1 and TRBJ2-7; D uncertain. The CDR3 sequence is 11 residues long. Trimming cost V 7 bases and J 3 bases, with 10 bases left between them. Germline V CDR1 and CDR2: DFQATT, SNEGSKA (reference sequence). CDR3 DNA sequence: TGCAGTGGTACGCCCGGCTACGAGCAGTACTTC. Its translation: CSGTPGYEQYF.

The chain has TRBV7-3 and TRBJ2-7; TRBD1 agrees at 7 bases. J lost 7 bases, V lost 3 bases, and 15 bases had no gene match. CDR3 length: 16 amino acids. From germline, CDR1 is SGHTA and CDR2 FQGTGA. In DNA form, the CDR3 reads TGTGCCAGCAGCTTGCCGACGGGACAGAAGACGGGGGAGCAGTACTTC. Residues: CASSLPTGQKTGEQYF.

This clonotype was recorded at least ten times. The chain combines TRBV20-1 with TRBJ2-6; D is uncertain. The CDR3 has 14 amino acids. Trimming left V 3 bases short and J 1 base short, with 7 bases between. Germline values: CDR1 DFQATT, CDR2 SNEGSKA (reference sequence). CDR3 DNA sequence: TGCAGTGCTAGCGAAGAATCTGGGGCCAACGTCCTGACTTTC. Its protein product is CSASEESGANVLTF.

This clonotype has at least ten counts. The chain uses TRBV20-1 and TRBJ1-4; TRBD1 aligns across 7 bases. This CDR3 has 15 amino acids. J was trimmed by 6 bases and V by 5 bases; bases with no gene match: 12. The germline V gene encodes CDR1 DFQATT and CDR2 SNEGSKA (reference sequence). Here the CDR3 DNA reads TGCAGTGCTTTCCCCATTGGACAGGTCGATGAAAAACTGTTTTTT. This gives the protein CSAFPIGQVDEKLFF.

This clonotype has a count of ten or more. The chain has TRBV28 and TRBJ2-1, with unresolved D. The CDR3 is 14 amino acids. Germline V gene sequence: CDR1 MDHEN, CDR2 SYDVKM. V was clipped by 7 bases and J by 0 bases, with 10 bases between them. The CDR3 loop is CASTSAVSYNEQFF. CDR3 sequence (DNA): TGTGCCAGCACGTCGGCAGTCTCCTACAATGAGCAGTTCTTC. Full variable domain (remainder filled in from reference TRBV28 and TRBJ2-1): DVKVTQSSRYLVKRTGEKVFLECVQDMDHENMFWYRQDPGLGLRLIYFSYDVKMKEKGDIPEGYSVSREKKERFSLILESASTNQTSMYLCASTSAVSYNEQFFGPGTRLTVL.

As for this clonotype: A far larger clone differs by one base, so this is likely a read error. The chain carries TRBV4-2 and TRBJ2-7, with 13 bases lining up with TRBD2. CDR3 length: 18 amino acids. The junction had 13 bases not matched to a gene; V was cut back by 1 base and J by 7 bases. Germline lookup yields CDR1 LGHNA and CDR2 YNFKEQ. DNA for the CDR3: TGTGCCAGCAGCCAAGCAATCCCGGGACTAGCGGGGTACAATGAGCAGTACTTC. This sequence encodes CASSQAIPGLAGYNEQYF.

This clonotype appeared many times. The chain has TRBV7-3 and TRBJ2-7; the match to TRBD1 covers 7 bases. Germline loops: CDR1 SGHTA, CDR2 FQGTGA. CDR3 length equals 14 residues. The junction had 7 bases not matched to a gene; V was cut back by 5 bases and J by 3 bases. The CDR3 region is CASSPSRDSYEQYF. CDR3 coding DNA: TGTGCCAGCAGCCCGTCCCGGGACAGCTACGAGCAGTACTTC.

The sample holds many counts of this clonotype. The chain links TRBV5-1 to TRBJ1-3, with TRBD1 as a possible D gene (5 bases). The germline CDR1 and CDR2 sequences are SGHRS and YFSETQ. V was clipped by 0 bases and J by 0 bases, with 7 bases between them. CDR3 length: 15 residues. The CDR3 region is CASSLEGSSGNTIYF. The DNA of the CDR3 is TGCGCCAGCAGCTTGGAGGGGTCCTCTGGAAACACCATATATTTT.

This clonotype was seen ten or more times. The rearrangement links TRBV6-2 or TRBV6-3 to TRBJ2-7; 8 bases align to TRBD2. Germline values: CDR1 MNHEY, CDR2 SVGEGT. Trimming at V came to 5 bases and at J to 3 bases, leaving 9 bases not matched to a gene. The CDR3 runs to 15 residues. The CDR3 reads CASSRITSGDYEQYF. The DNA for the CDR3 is TGTGCCAGCAGTCGGATAACTAGCGGAGACTACGAGCAGTACTTC.

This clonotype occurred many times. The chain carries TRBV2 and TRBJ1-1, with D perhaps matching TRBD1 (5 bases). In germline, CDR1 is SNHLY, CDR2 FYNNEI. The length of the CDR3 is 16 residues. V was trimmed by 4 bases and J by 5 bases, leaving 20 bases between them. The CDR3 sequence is CASSGVGEKTRTEAFF. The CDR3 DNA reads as TGTGCCAGCAGTGGGGTGGGGGAAAAAACAAGGACTGAAGCTTTCTTT.

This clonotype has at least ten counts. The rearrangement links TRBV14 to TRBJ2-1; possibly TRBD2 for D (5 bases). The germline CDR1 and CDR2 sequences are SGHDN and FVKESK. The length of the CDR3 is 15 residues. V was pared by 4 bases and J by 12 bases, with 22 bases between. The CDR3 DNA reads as TGTGCCAGCAGCCTCTTCTTTATTCCGGGGAGCCCGCAGTTCTTC. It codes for CASSLFFIPGSPQFF.

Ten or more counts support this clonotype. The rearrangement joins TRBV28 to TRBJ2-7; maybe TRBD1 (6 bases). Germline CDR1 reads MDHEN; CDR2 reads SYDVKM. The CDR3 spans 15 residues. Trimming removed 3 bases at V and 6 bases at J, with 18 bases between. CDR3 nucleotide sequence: TGTGCCAGCAGTTTGCCAGGGGAGCCGGGTCGCGAGCAGTACTTC. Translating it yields CASSLPGEPGREQYF. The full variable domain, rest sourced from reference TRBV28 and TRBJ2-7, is DVKVTQSSRYLVKRTGEKVFLECVQDMDHENMFWYRQDPGLGLRLIYFSYDVKMKEKGDIPEGYSVSREKKERFSLILESASTNQTSMYLCASSLPGEPGREQYFGPGTRLTVT.

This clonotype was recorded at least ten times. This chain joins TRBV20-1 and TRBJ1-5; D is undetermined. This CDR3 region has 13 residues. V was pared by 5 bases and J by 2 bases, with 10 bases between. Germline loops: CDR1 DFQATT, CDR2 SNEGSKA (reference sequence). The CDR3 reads CSADPPGNQPQHF. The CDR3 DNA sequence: TGCAGTGCTGACCCACCCGGCAATCAGCCCCAGCATTTT.